Listed below are T cell receptor beta chains from one sample, sequenced in a study of molecular identifiers for immune sequencing clone quantification. MiXCR, run by TCRdb on the PCR reads, gives a single entry per CDR3 protein. The table lists over 600,000 distinct CDR3 sequences, about 20% of them singletons. Sequenced sample: naive CD8+ T cells from blood, with Jurkat cell RNA spiked in. These receptors were collected from a human donor in good health. Some libraries in this study had Jurkat cell RNA spiked in. Both conserved end residues are trimmed from each CDR3. Each record gives: D gene, J gene, V gene, CDR3 protein. A D gene is named only where the DNA matches it firmly.

>NA|TRBJ1-1|TRBV6-2/TRBV6-3
ASLPTGSVEAF
>NA|TRBJ1-2|TRBV6-5
ASSYGGEIYGYT
>NA|TRBJ1-1|TRBV4-1
ASSQEVLTEAF
>NA|TRBJ2-7|TRBV30
AWKPRNDYEQY
>TRBD2|TRBJ2-5|TRBV5-3
ASSLDGGYQDTQY
>TRBD2|TRBJ2-3|TRBV7-9
ASSLERREDIDTQY
>NA|TRBJ2-1|TRBV19
ASSIDSGLYSYNEQF
>NA|TRBJ1-4|TRBV7-9
ASTAILNREKLF
>NA|TRBJ1-1|TRBV9
ASTPQDTEAF
>NA|TRBJ2-1|TRBV4-2
ASSQERGLANEQF
>NA|TRBJ2-3|TRBV27
ASSLGRSSTGTQY
>NA|TRBJ2-1|TRBV30
AWSNPEGRINEQF
>NA|TRBJ2-3|TRBV5-6
ASSLIASDTQY
>NA|TRBJ1-5|TRBV4-1
ASSQGIGGQPQH
>NA|TRBJ1-1|TRBV11-2
ASRPWKGAVPDTEAF
>NA|TRBJ1-2|TRBV5-1
ASRAGAPGYT
>NA|TRBJ2-7|TRBV7-8
ASSSRTAASYEQY
>TRBD1|TRBJ1-6|TRBV9
ASSAGQGDSPLH
>NA|TRBJ1-1|TRBV20-1
SARDPLSLEAF
>NA|TRBJ2-2|TRBV4-1
ASSQGGGAFTGELF
>NA|TRBJ2-5|TRBV13
ASSVGTVETQY
>NA|TRBJ2-5|TRBV4-1
ASSQGPSPMSKTQY
>TRBD2|TRBJ2-1|TRBV4-3
ASSQAGSGPYNEQF
>TRBD2|TRBJ2-7|TRBV4-2
ASSQDLAETSYEQY
>NA|TRBJ2-7|TRBV27
ASSPSWGEGAYEQY
>NA|TRBJ1-5|TRBV27
ASSLVGLINQPQH